This T cell receptor beta chain came from a study of T cell responses to AZD1222 COVID-19 vaccine. Study-level results: Donors were largely white British and mainly female; clonal diversity was possibly underestimated.

A word on this clone: Its specificity is not known.

Only in-frame clones appear in the TCRdb table, and some are missing; sequencing was by immunoSEQ multiplex PCR. The sample shows roughly 150,000 clones, approximately 94% of them seen only once. V was pared by 6 bases and J by 8 bases, with 27 bases between. Germline V gene data show CDR1 as SGHAT and CDR2 as FQNNGV. CDR3 length: 17 amino acids. The J gene is TRBJ2-3, the V gene TRBV11-2, with D tentatively TRBD1 or TRBD2 (6 bases each). The sample consisted of peripheral blood, taken 28 days after the second AZD1222 dose. This clonotype originated in an adult who received the AZD1222 COVID-19 vaccine. The CDR3 spells CASRQIRGQGPGGTQYF. The CDR3 DNA follows: TGTGCCAGCAGACAAATCCGGGGGCAAGGTCCCGGAGGTACGCAGTATTTT.